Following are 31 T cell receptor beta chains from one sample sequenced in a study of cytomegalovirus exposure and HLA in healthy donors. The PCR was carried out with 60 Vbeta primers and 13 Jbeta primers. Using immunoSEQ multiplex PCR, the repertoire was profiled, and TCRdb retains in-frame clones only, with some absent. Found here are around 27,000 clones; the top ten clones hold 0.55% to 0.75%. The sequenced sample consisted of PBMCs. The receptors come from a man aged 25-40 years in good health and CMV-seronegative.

This CDR3 is CASCKPPGGGYEQFF. DNA for the CDR3: TGTGCCAGCTGTAAGCCTCCGGGGGGTGGGTATGAGCAGTTCTTC. The chain combines TRBV6-1 with TRBJ2-1, with 7 nucleotides matching TRBD2. The CDR3 contains 15 residues. Germline CDR1 MNHNS, CDR2 SASEGT. V shed 8 bases, J shed 8 bases, and the junction held 15 bases outside the gene matches.

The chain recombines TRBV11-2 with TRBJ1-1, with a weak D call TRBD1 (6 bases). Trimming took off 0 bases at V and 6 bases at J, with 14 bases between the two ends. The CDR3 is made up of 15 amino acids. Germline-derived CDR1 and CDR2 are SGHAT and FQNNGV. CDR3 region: CASSLDPSGVAEAFF. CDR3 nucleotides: TGTGCCAGCAGCTTAGACCCATCAGGGGTCGCTGAAGCTTTCTTT. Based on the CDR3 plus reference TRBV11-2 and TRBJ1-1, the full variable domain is EAGVAQSPRYKIIEKRQSVAFWCNPISGHATLYWYQQILGQGPKLLIQFQNNGVVDDSQLPKDRFSAERLKGVDSTLKIQPAKLEDSAVYLCASSLDPSGVAEAFFGQGTRLTVV.

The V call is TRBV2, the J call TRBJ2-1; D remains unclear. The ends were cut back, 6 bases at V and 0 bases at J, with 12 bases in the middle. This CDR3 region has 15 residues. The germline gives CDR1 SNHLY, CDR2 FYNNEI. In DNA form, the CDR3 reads TGTGCCAGCAGAGTGGGCTACGTCTCCTACAATGAGCAGTTCTTC. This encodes CASRVGYVSYNEQFF.

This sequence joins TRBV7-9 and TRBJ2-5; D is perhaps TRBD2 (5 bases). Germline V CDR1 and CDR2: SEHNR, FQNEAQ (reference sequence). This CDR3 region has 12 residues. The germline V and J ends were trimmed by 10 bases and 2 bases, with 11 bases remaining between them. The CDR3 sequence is CATTGYQETQYF. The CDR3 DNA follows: TGTGCCACTACGGGGTATCAAGAGACCCAGTACTTC.

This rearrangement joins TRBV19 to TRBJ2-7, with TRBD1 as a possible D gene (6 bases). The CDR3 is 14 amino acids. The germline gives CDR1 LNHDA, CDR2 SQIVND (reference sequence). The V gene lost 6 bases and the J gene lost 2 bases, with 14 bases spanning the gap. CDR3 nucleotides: TGTGCCAGTAGGGAGACAGGTCTTACCTACGAGCAGTACTTC. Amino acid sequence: CASRETGLTYEQYF.

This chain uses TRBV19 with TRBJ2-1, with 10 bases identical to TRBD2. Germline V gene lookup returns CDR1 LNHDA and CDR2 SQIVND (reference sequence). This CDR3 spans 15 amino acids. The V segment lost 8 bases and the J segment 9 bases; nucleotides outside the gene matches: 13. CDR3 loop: CASRTSGTAVGEQFF. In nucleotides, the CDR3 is TGTGCCAGTCGGACTAGCGGAACCGCCGTGGGTGAGCAGTTCTTC.

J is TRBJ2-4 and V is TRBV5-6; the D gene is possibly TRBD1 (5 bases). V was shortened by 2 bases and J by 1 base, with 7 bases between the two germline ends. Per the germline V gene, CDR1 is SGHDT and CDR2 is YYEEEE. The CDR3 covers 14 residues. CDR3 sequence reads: CASSFSGAKNIQYF. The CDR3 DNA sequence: TGTGCCAGCAGCTTCTCAGGGGCCAAAAACATTCAGTACTTC.

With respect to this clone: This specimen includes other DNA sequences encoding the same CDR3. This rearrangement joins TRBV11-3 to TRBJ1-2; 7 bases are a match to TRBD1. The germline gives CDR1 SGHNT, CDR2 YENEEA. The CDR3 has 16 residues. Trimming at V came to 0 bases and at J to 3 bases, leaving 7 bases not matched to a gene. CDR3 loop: CASSLEGRQGDYGYTF. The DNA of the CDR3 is TGTGCCAGCAGCTTAGAGGGAAGACAGGGAGACTATGGCTACACCTTC.

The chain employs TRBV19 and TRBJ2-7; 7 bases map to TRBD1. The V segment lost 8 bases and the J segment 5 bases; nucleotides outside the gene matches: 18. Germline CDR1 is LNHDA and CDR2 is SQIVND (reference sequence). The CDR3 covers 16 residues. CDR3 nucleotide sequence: TGTGCCAGTCCTAAATGCCCCCACGACAGGGCCCACGAGCAGTACTTC. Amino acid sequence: CASPKCPHDRAHEQYF.

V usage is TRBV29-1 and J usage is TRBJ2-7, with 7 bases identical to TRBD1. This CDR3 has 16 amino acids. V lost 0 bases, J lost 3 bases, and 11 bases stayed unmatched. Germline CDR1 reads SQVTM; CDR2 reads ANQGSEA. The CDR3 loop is CSVEDIKQGKRYEQYF. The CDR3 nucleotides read TGCAGCGTTGAAGATATTAAACAGGGGAAGCGCTACGAGCAGTACTTC.

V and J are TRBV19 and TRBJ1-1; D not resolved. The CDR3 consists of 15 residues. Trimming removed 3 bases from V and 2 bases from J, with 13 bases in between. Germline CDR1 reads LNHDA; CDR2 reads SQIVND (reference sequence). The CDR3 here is CASSIMLQSNTEAFF. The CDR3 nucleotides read TGTGCCAGTAGTATTATGTTACAGTCCAACACTGAAGCTTTCTTT.

CDR3 in DNA: TGTGCCAGCAGTGTTACGGCGGGGGTAAGGGAGACCCAGTACTTC. This encodes CASSVTAGVRETQYF. The rearrangement uses TRBV6-1 and TRBJ2-5, with 7 positions matching TRBD2. With V trimmed by 4 bases and J by 5 bases, 10 bases remained unmatched. Germline V lookup: CDR1 MNHNS, CDR2 SASEGT. The CDR3 spans 15 residues.

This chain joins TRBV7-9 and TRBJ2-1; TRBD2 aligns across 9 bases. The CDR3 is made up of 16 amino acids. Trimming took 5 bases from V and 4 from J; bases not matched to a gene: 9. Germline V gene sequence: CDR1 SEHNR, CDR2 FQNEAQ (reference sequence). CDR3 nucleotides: TGTGCCAGCAGCCCCAGCGGGGGGTTCTTTTACAATGAGCAGTTCTTC. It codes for CASSPSGGFFYNEQFF.

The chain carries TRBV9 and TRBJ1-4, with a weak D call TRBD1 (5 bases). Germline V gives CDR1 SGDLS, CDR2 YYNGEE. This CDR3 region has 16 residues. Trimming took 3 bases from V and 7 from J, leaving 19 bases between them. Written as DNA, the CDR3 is TGTGCCAGCAGCGGCTCCGGACACGGTAGAAGTGAAAAACTGTTTTTT. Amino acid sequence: CASSGSGHGRSEKLFF.

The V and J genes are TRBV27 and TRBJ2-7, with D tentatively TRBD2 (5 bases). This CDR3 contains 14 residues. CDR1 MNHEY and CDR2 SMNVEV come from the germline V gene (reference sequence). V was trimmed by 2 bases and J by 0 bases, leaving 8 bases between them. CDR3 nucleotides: TGTGCCAGCAGTTTAACCGGGATCTCCTACGAGCAGTACTTC. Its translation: CASSLTGISYEQYF.

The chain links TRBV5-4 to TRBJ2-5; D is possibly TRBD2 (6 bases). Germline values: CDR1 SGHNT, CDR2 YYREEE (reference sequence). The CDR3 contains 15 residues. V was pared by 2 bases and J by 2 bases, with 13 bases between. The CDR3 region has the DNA TGTGCCAGCAGCTTTAGGGTGGGGGGTCAAGAGACCCAGTACTTC. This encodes CASSFRVGGQETQYF. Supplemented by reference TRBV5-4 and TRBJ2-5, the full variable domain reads ETGVTQSPTHLIKTRGQQVTLRCSSQSGHNTVSWYQQALGQGPQFIFQYYREEENGRGNFPPRFSGLQFPNYSSELNVNALELDDSALYLCASSFRVGGQETQYFGPGTRLLVL.

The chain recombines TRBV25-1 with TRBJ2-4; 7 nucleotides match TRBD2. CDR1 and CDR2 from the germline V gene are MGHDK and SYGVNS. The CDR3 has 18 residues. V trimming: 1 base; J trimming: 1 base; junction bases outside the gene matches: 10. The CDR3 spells CASSESGGSVGAKNIQYF. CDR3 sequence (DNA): TGTGCCAGCAGTGAATCGGGCGGGAGTGTTGGGGCCAAAAACATTCAGTACTTC.

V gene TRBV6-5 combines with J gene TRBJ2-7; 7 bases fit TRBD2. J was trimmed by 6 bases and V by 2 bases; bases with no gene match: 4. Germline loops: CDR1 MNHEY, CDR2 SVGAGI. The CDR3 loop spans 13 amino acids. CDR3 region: CASSYGGVREQYF. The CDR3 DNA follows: TGTGCCAGCAGTTACGGGGGGGTCCGCGAGCAGTACTTC.

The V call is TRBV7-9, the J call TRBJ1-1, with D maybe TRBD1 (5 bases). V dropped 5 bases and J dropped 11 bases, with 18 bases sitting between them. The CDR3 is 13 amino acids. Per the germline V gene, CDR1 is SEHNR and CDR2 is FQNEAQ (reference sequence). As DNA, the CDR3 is TGTGCCAGCAGCCCCCAGGCCCGGGGGGTGGCTTTCTTT. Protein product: CASSPQARGVAFF.

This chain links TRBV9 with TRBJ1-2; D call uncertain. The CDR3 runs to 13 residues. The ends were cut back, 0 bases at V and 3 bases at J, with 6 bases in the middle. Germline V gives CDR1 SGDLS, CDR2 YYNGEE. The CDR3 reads CASSVDSYYGYTF. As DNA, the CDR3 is TGTGCCAGCAGCGTAGACAGCTACTATGGCTACACCTTC.

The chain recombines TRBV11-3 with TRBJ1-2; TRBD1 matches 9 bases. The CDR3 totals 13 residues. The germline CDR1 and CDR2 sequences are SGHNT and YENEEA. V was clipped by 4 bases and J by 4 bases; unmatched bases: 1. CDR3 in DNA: TGTGCCAGCAGCTCGGGACAGGGCTATGGCTACACCTTC. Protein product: CASSSGQGYGYTF.

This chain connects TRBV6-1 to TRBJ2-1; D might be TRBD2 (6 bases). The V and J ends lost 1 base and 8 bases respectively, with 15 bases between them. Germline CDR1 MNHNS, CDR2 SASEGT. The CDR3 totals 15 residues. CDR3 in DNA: TGTGCCAGCAGTGAAGGGATGCGGGGTGTAGATGAGCAGTTCTTC. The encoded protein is CASSEGMRGVDEQFF.

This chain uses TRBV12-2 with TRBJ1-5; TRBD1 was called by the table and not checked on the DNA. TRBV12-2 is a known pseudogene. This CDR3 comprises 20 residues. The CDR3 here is CASRSFSRTPGQGAEQPQHF. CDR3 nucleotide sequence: TGTGCAAGTCGCTCCTTTTCCCGAACCCCGGGACAGGGGGCAGAACAGCCCCAGCATTTT.

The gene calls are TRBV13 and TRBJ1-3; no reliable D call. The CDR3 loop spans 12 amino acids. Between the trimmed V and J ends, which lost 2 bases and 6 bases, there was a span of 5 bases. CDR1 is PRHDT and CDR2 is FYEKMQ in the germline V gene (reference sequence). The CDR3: CASSLQENTIYF. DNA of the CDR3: TGTGCCAGCAGCTTACAGGAAAACACCATATATTTT.

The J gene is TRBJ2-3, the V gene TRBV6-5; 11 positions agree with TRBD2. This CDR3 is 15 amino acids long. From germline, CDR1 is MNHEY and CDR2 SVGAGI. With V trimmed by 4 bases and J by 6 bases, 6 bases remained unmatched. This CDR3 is CASSFTTSGTDTQYF. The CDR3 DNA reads TGTGCCAGCAGTTTCACGACTAGCGGGACGGATACGCAGTATTTT.

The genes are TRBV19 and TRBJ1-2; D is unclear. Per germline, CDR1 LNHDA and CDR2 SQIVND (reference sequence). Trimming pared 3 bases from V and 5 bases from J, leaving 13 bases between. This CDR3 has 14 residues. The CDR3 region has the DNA TGTGCCAGTAGTATTCTAGCAGGACCATATGGCTACACCTTC. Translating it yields CASSILAGPYGYTF.

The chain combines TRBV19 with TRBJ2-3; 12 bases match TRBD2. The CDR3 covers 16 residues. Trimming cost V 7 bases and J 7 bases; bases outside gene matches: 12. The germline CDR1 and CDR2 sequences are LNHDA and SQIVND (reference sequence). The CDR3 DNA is TGTGCCAGTATTCCCTCGGCTAGCGGGGGGGCGTATACGCAGTATTTT. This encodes CASIPSASGGAYTQYF. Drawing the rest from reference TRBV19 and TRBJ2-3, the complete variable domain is DGGITQSPKYLFRKEGQNVTLSCEQNLNHDAMYWYRQDPGQGLRLIYYSQIVNDFQKGDIAEGYSVSREKKESFPLTVTSAQKNPTAFYLCASIPSASGGAYTQYFGPGTRLTVL.

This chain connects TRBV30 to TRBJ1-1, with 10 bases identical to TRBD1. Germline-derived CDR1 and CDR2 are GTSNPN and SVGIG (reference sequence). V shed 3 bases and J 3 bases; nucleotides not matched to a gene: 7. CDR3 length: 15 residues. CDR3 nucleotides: TGTGCCTGGAGGGCGACAGGGGGCGCCGACACTGAAGCTTTCTTT. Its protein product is CAWRATGGADTEAFF. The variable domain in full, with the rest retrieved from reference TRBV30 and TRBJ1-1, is SQTIHQWPATLVQPVGSPLSLECTVEGTSNPNLYWYRQAAGRGLQLLFYSVGIGQISSEVPQNLSASRPQDRQFILSSKKLLLSDSGFYLCAWRATGGADTEAFFGQGTRLTVV.

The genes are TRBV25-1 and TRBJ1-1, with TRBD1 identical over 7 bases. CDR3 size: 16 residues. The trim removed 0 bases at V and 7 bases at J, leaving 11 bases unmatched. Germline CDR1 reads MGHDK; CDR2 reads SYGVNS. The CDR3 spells CASSEYPGLSGGEAFF. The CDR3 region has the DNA TGTGCCAGCAGTGAATACCCGGGATTATCAGGGGGTGAAGCTTTCTTT.

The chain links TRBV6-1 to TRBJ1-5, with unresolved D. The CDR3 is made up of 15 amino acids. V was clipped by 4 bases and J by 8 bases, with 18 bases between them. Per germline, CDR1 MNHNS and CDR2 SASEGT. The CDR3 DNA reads TGTGCCAGCAGTGGCGGGTATATACTCACGGAGCCCCAGCATTTT. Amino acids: CASSGGYILTEPQHF.

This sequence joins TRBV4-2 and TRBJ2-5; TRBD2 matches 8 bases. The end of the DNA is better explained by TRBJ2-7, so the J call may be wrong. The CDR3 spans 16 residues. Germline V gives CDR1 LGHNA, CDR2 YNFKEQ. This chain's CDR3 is CASSQAVGGGLNEQYF. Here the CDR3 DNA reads TGTGCCAGCAGCCAAGCTGTGGGCGGGGGGCTGAACGAGCAGTACTTC.